Following are 5 T cell receptor beta chains from one sample sequenced in a study of cytomegalovirus exposure and HLA in healthy donors. The PCR had 60 Vbeta and 13 Jbeta primers. The protocol was immunoSEQ multiplex PCR, while the TCRdb copy is restricted to in-frame clones and leaves out a portion. The repertoire holds 150,000 or so clones, with 79% as singletons. The sample consisted of PBMCs. The receptor source for this set is a man younger than 45 in good health and CMV-seropositive.

This clone has just one count. The chain uses TRBV6-1 and TRBJ2-3, with 8 bases that match TRBD1. This CDR3 has 15 amino acids. Germline CDR1 reads MNHNS; CDR2 reads SASEGT. Trimming took 3 bases from V and 5 from J; bases not matched to a gene: 7. The CDR3 region has the DNA TGTGCCAGCAGTGATATCCCCAGGGGGCAAGATACGCAGTATTTT. This encodes CASSDIPRGQDTQYF.

This chain links TRBV5-1 with TRBJ1-4; weak D call: TRBD1 (6 bases). CDR3 length: 13 amino acids. CDR1 SGHRS and CDR2 YFSETQ come from the germline V gene. V lost 0 bases to trimming and J lost 8 bases, with 8 bases between them. In nucleotides, the CDR3 is TGCGCCAGCAGCTTGGACAGGGCCGAAAAACTGTTTTTT. As protein: CASSLDRAEKLFF.

The chain joins TRBV30 to TRBJ1-2; 8 bases agree with TRBD1. CDR3 length: 11 amino acids. Trimming at V came to 3 bases and at J to 8 bases, leaving 2 bases not matched to a gene. CDR1 is GTSNPN, CDR2 SVGIG, per germline (reference sequence). The CDR3 sequence: CAWRDREGYTF. CDR3 DNA sequence: TGTGCCTGGAGGGACAGGGAGGGCTACACCTTC.

The chain has TRBV29-1 and TRBJ1-2; D perhaps matches TRBD1 (6 bases). This CDR3 is 12 amino acids long. V was shortened by 7 bases and J by 8 bases, with 17 bases between the two germline ends. Germline V gene data show CDR1 as SQVTM and CDR2 as ANQGSEA. The DNA for the CDR3 is TGCAGCGGCAACAGGGATGGTGGCGGCTACACCTTC. This sequence encodes CSGNRDGGGYTF.

The chain has TRBV5-1 and TRBJ2-1; 12 nucleotides match TRBD2. Germline CDR1 and CDR2: SGHRS and YFSETQ. V dropped 0 bases and J dropped 0; count of bases not matched to a gene: 7. The CDR3 has 19 residues. Here the CDR3 reads CASSLGGTSGYSSYNEQFF. The CDR3 DNA follows: TGCGCCAGCAGCTTGGGTGGGACTAGCGGGTATAGCTCCTACAATGAGCAGTTCTTC. The whole variable domain, remainder taken from reference TRBV5-1 and TRBJ2-1, is KAGVTQTPRYLIKTRGQQVTLSCSPISGHRSVSWYQQTPGQGLQFLFEYFSETQRNKGNFPGRFSGRQFSNSRSEMNVSTLELGDSALYLCASSLGGTSGYSSYNEQFFGPGTRLTVL.